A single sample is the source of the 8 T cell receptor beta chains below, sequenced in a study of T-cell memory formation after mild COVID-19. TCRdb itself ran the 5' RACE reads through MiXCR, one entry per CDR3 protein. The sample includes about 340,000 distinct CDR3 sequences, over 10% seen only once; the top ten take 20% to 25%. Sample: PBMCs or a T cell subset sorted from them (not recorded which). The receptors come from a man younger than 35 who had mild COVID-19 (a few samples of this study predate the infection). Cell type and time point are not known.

The CDR3 nucleotides are TGCAGTGCTAGAGACAGGGCTGGGGAGACCCAGTACTTC. Translating gives CSARDRAGETQYF. The chain employs TRBV20-1 and TRBJ2-5; perhaps TRBD1 as D (5 bases). This CDR3 comprises 13 residues. Trimming shortened V by 0 bases and J by 5 bases, and 10 bases separated the two germline ends. Germline values: CDR1 DFQATT, CDR2 SNEGSKA (reference sequence).

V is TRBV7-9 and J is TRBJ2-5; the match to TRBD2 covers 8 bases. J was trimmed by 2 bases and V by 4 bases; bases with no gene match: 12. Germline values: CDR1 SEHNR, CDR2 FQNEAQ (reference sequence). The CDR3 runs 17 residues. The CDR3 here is CASSSIPLTSAQETQYF. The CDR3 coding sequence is TGTGCCAGCAGCTCTATCCCTTTGACTAGCGCACAAGAGACCCAGTACTTC.

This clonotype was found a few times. The CDR3 coding sequence is TGTGCCAGCAGTTCTCAGGGGTTGGCCACTGAAGCTTTCTTT. Its translation: CASSSQGLATEAFF. The gene calls are TRBV12-3 or TRBV12-4 and TRBJ1-1; D is perhaps TRBD1 (6 bases). The CDR3 covers 14 residues. Trimming took off 4 bases at V and 4 bases at J, with 13 bases between the two ends.

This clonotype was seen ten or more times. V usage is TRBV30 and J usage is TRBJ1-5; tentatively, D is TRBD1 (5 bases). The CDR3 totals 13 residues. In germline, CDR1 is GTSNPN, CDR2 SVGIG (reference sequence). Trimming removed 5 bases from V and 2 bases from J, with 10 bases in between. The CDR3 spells CAWALGGNQPQHF. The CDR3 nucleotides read TGTGCCTGGGCCTTAGGGGGCAATCAGCCCCAGCATTTT.

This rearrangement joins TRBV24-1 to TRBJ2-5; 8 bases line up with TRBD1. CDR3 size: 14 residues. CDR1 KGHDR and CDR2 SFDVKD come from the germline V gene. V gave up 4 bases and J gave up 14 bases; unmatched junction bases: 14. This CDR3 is CATSDGQGEHPIYF. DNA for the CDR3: TGTGCCACCAGTGACGGACAGGGAGAGCATCCCATTTACTTC.

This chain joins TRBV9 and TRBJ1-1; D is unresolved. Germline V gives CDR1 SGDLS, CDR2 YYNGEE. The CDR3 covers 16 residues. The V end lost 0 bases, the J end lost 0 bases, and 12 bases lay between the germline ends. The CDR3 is CASSVEGKYMNTEAFF. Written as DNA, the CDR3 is TGTGCCAGCAGCGTAGAGGGAAAGTATATGAACACTGAAGCTTTCTTT.

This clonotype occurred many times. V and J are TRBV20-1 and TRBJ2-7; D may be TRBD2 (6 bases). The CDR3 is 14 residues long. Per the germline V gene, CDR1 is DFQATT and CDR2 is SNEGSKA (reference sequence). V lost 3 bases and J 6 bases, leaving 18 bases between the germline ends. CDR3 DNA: TGCAGTGCTAGTTTTGGGGGAGGTCAGGGCGAGCAGTACTTC. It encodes CSASFGGGQGEQYF.

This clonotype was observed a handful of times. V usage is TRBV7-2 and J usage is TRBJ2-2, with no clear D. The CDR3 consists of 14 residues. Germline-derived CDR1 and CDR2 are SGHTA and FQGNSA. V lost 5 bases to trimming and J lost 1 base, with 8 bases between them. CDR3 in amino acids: CASSPGVNTGELFF. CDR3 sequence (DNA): TGTGCCAGCAGCCCCGGTGTGAACACCGGGGAGCTGTTTTTT. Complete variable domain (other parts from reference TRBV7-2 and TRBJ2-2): GAGVSQSPSNKVTEKGKDVELRCDPISGHTALYWYRQSLGQGLEFLIYFQGNSAPDKSGLPSDRFSAERTGGSVSTLTIQRTQQEDSAVYLCASSPGVNTGELFFGEGSRLTVL.